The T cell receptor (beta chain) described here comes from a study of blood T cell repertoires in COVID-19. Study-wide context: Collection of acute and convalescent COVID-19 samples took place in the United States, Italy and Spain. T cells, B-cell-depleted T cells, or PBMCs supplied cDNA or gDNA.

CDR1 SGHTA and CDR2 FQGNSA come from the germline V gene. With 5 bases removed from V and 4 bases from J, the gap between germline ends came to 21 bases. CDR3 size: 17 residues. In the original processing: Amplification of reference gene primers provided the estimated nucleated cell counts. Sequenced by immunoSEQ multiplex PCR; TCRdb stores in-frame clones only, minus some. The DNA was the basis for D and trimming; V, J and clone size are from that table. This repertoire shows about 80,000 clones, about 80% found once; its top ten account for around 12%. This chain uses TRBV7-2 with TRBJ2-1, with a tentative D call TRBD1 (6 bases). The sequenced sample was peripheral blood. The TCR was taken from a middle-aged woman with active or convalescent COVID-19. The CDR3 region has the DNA TGTGCCAGCAGCCCCTTCGCCCTAGTAGGGGGATACAATGAGCAGTTCTTC. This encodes CASSPFALVGGYNEQFF.